This T cell receptor (beta chain) was documented in a study of human T cells and chemical hapten exposure. Turning to the study itself: From small differences in pooled library volume came most of the variation in per-sample TCR yields.

There are many counts of this clonotype. Original data processing: Per sample, the median was around 96,000 TCRs, with values from roughly 25,000 to 750,000. TCRdb passed the RACE reads through MiXCR, listing each CDR3 protein once. It is TCRdb's table, rather than the study itself, that gives the V and J calls and clone size. The sample lists 110,000 to 150,000 distinct CDR3 sequences; 10% to 15% were seen once. The germline V gene encodes CDR1 SEHNR and CDR2 FQNEAQ (reference sequence). This CDR3 has 15 residues. The V gene lost 1 base and the J gene lost 5 bases, with 13 bases spanning the gap. Time point meaning: patch test 2, 6 weeks after DPC sensitization. Stated treatment: therapeutic diphenylcyclopropenone sensitization with weekly scalp DPC.

This clonotype was sampled from a woman in her forties or fifties with alopecia areata. Some clones in this sample may be carry-over from other donors' samples. The specimen was whole blood, collected in connection with sensitization to the hapten diphenylcyclopropenone (DPC). The chain has TRBV7-9 and TRBJ2-3, with D possibly TRBD2 on 6 matching bases. DNA for the CDR3: TGTGCCAGCAGCTTAGGGACGGGAGTGGGAGATACGCAGTATTTT. Its translation is CASSLGTGVGDTQYF.